The text below deals with one T cell receptor (beta chain). The antigen is not known. This entry comes from a study of T cell responses to AZD1222 COVID-19 vaccine. Study-level information: Pooled together were second doses at about 4 or about 12 weeks. General study points: Unmutated regions of variants are reportedly targeted by nearly half of spike-specific TCRs. Females made up more of the donors, who were largely white British, and clonal diversity may have come out too low.

Produced via immunoSEQ multiplex PCR; TCRdb's table is partial and in-frame only. This table holds tens of thousands of clones, 78% found once. The sequence was obtained from an adult in good health. Sequences were derived from peripheral blood, sampled on day 0 of AZD1222 vaccination.

CDR3 bases: TGCAGTGCTGCAATTAACTATGGCTACACCTTC. As protein: CSAAINYGYTF. V gene TRBV20-1 combines with J gene TRBJ1-2; D call uncertain. This CDR3 has 11 residues. V dropped 5 bases and J dropped 1 base, with 5 bases sitting between them. Germline V gene sequence: CDR1 DFQATT, CDR2 SNEGSKA (reference sequence).